This T cell receptor beta chain was documented in a study of blood T cells in healthy people across ages. The wider study: Through template switching, about one barcoded beta molecule was captured per two T cells, as measured in model experiments.

Germline CDR1 and CDR2: SGDLS and YYNGEE. The ends were cut back, 4 bases at V and 6 bases at J, with 15 bases in the middle. The CDR3 contains 14 residues. In terms of origin and age, donors were healthy Caucasian individuals from Russia aged roughly 6 to 100. Remarks on this clonotype: Antigen specificity is unknown.

PCR was performed a second time for about 7 to 12 cycles using a sample-barcoded 5' primer and a J-beta primer mix. MiXCR, applied by TCRdb to the 5' RACE reads, yields one record per CDR3 protein. Of hundreds of thousands of distinct CDR3 sequences in the sample, approximately 25% were seen once. Whole-study results and caveats: In older individuals, TCR beta diversity per million T cells was lower, falling roughly linearly with age.

A further study also used this sample, focusing on T cells of mothers and their children. That work contributes: The yield was over 9 million TCR beta CDR3 reads from each mother and approximately 3 million from each child.

The receptor comes from a boy between 10 and 17 years old in good health. This rearrangement joins TRBV9 to TRBJ2-3; perhaps TRBD2 as D (6 bases). Sequencing was carried out using blood. Here the CDR3 reads CASSLLGEVDTQYF. As DNA, the CDR3 is TGTGCCAGCAGCCTCCTCGGGGAGGTCGATACGCAGTATTTT.